This T cell receptor beta chain came from a study of cytomegalovirus exposure and HLA in healthy donors. Trimming removed 6 bases from V and 1 base from J, with 15 bases in between. CDR3 length: 16 residues. Per the germline V gene, CDR1 is SGHAT and CDR2 is FQNNGV. PCR primers comprised 60 Vbeta and 13 Jbeta primers. TCRdb keeps only in-frame clones here, not all; method: immunoSEQ multiplex PCR. Among about 150,000 clones listed, roughly 80% were seen once. The chain joins TRBV11-2 to TRBJ2-2, with D unclear. The source of this sequence is a male donor in good health and CMV-seronegative. The sequencing input was PBMCs. CDR3: CASSLRLGENTGELFF. CDR3 DNA sequence: TGTGCCAGCAGTTTAAGACTGGGTGAGAACACCGGGGAGCTGTTTTTT.